The 26 T cell receptor beta chains in this list originate from one sample, sequenced in a study of T-cell reconstitution after alpha-beta-depleted transplantation in children. Unique molecular identifiers were incorporated during preparation of the TCRbeta library. Each CDR3 protein is one row after TCRdb ran MiXCR on the PCR reads. The table lists 600,000 to 700,000 distinct CDR3 sequences, less than 15% of them singletons. The specimen comprised PBMCs, sampled before TCRalphabeta/CD19-depleted stem cell transplant. Receptor source: a girl aged 2-15 years with congenital amegakaryocytic thrombocytopenia, due to receive a stem cell transplant.

This clonotype was seen many times. This chain uses TRBV6-1 with TRBJ1-2; D might be TRBD1 (5 bases). V lost 6 bases and J 1 base, leaving 12 bases between the germline ends. Germline V lookup: CDR1 MNHNS, CDR2 SASEGT. This CDR3 is 14 amino acids long. CDR3 sequence (DNA): TGTGCCAGCAGGGGAAAAGGGGTTAACTATGGCTACACCTTC. Translated: CASRGKGVNYGYTF.

This clonotype was found many times. V is TRBV5-1 and J is TRBJ2-2, with D possibly being TRBD2 (5 bases). The CDR3 runs to 14 residues. Germline V gene sequence: CDR1 SGHRS, CDR2 YFSETQ. Between the trimmed V and J ends, which lost 5 bases and 2 bases, there was a span of 10 bases. The CDR3 DNA follows: TGCGCCAGCAGGACTAATGCAAACACCGGGGAGCTGTTTTTT. This translates into CASRTNANTGELFF. Using reference TRBV5-1 and TRBJ2-2 for the parts outside the CDR3, the full variable domain is KAGVTQTPRYLIKTRGQQVTLSCSPISGHRSVSWYQQTPGQGLQFLFEYFSETQRNKGNFPGRFSGRQFSNSRSEMNVSTLELGDSALYLCASRTNANTGELFFGEGSRLTVL.

This clonotype came up a few times. This chain connects TRBV11-2 to TRBJ2-5, with D perhaps matching TRBD1 (6 bases). Trimming shortened V by 8 bases and J by 3 bases, and 13 bases separated the two germline ends. The length of the CDR3 is 13 residues. Germline V gives CDR1 SGHAT, CDR2 FQNNGV. The CDR3 here is CASARAGEETQYF. The DNA for the CDR3 is TGTGCCAGCGCCCGGGCAGGGGAAGAGACCCAGTACTTC.

This clonotype was found many times. The gene calls are TRBV11-2 and TRBJ2-7, with D maybe TRBD1 (5 bases). Trimming shortened V by 1 base and J by 3 bases, and 10 bases separated the two germline ends. This CDR3 has 14 residues. Germline V CDR1 and CDR2: SGHAT, FQNNGV. The CDR3 DNA sequence: TGTGCCAGCAGCTTAGTGGGGCTGAACTACGAGCAGTACTTC. It translates to CASSLVGLNYEQYF.

In this sample, this clonotype turned up a few times. The gene calls are TRBV29-1 and TRBJ1-1, with TRBD1 identical over 10 bases. This CDR3 region has 13 residues. The germline gives CDR1 SQVTM, CDR2 ANQGSEA. J lost 7 bases, V lost 7 bases, and 9 bases had no gene match. The CDR3 loop reads CSGDRGRQGEAFF. The CDR3 coding sequence is TGCAGCGGAGACAGGGGGCGGCAGGGTGAAGCTTTCTTT. The full variable domain, in which reference TRBV29-1 and TRBJ1-1 provide the parts outside the CDR3, is SAVISQKPSRDICQRGTSLTIQCQVDSQVTMMFWYRQQPGQSLTLIATANQGSEATYESGFVIDKFPISRPNLTFSTLTVSNMSPEDSSIYLCSGDRGRQGEAFFGQGTRLTVV.

This clonotype counts as medium-sized. This rearrangement joins TRBV27 to TRBJ2-5, with D possibly matching TRBD2 (6 bases). This CDR3 region has 13 residues. Germline V gives CDR1 MNHEY, CDR2 SMNVEV (reference sequence). Trimming removed 5 bases from V and 13 bases from J, with 20 bases in between. Written as DNA, the CDR3 is TGTGCCAGCAGTCCGGGTACGGGACTGACAGTGTACTTC. Translated, it gives CASSPGTGLTVYF.

Note on this clonotype: A read error may be the cause here, since a much bigger clone is one base away. The V call is TRBV4-2, the J call TRBJ2-1, with D maybe TRBD2 (5 bases). This CDR3 region has 17 residues. Per the germline V gene, CDR1 is LGHNA and CDR2 is YNFKEQ. CDR3 DNA: TGTGCCAGCAGCCAAGCCACCCTTCAGCGCGGACTCAATGAGCAGTCCTTC. Encoded protein: CASSQATLQRGLNEQSF.

V gene TRBV10-2 combines with J gene TRBJ2-7; tentatively, D is TRBD2 (5 bases). V was cut by 4 bases and J by 2 bases, with 12 bases left in between. Germline V gene sequence: CDR1 WSHSY, CDR2 SAAADI. This CDR3 is 14 amino acids long. The CDR3 DNA follows: TGCGCCAGCAGTGCGAGGGTGAATCCCTACGAGCAGTACTTC. It is translated as CASSARVNPYEQYF.

The genes are TRBV29-1 and TRBJ1-2, with 7 bases aligning to TRBD1. Losses at the gene ends were 5 bases for V and 2 bases for J; bases not matched to a gene: 5. The length of the CDR3 is 13 residues. CDR1 is SQVTM and CDR2 is ANQGSEA in the germline V gene. CDR3 sequence reads: CSVLATGNYGYTF. The CDR3 bases are TGCAGCGTTCTAGCGACAGGGAACTATGGCTACACCTTC.

This clonotype was seen a handful of times. The rearrangement uses TRBV10-3 and TRBJ1-4; 7 bases line up with TRBD1. With 10 bases clipped from V and 4 bases from J, the junction kept 9 bases outside the gene matches. Germline lookup yields CDR1 ENHRY and CDR2 SYGVKD. This CDR3 region has 14 residues. CDR3 sequence reads: CATGQAIFNEKLFF. CDR3 DNA sequence: TGTGCCACCGGACAGGCGATCTTTAATGAAAAACTGTTTTTT.

The chain is built from TRBV5-1 and TRBJ2-3; 11 nucleotides agree with TRBD1. Germline-derived CDR1 and CDR2 are SGHRS and YFSETQ. The CDR3 loop spans 17 amino acids. The V and J ends lost 0 bases and 1 base, in that order; junction bases with no gene match: 4. Written as DNA, the CDR3 is TGCGCCAGCAGCTTGGTGACGGGACAGGGGGGCACAGATACGCAGTATTTT. Translated, it gives CASSLVTGQGGTDTQYF.

V and J are TRBV18 and TRBJ2-5; no clear D. Deletions cut 6 bases from V and 1 base from J, with 9 bases between. CDR3 length equals 13 residues. Looked up from germline, CDR1 is KGHSH and CDR2 is LQKENI. CDR3 residues: CASSVLLQETQYF. The CDR3 DNA is TGTGCCAGCTCCGTCCTCCTCCAAGAGACCCAGTACTTC.

This clonotype showed up many times. This chain uses TRBV6-1 with TRBJ2-1, with 10 bases lining up with TRBD2. V shed 4 bases, J shed 8 bases, and the junction held 8 bases outside the gene matches. Germline V gives CDR1 MNHNS, CDR2 SASEGT. CDR3 length equals 15 residues. The CDR3 loop reads CASSASGSFGYEQFF. The CDR3, as DNA: TGTGCCAGCAGTGCTAGCGGGAGCTTCGGCTATGAGCAGTTCTTC.

The chain employs TRBV7-8 and TRBJ2-2; 8 bases align to TRBD1. The CDR3 has 16 amino acids. After removal of 5 bases from V and 1 base from J, the junction contained 6 bases not matched to a gene. The germline V gene has CDR1 SGHVS and CDR2 FQNEAQ. CDR3 sequence: CASSPGQGLNTGELFF. CDR3 bases: TGTGCCAGCAGCCCAGGACAGGGTCTGAACACCGGGGAGCTGTTTTTT. Based on the CDR3 plus reference TRBV7-8 and TRBJ2-2, the full variable domain is GAGVSQSPRYKVAKRGQDVALRCDPISGHVSLFWYQQALGQGPEFLTYFQNEAQLDKSGLPSDRFFAERPEGSVSTLKIQRTQQEDSAVYLCASSPGQGLNTGELFFGEGSRLTVL.

Only a few counts were recorded for this clonotype. The chain combines TRBV7-3 with TRBJ2-1; D is unresolved. CDR1 is SGHTA and CDR2 is FQGTGA in the germline V gene. Deletions cut 2 bases from V and 2 bases from J, with 10 bases between. CDR3 size: 15 residues. The CDR3 nucleotides are TGTGCCAGCAGCTTAGGTCCGCAACCCTACAATGAGCAGTTCTTC. This encodes CASSLGPQPYNEQFF.

This clonotype showed up just a few times. CDR3 coding DNA: TGTGCCAGCAGCAGGATAGGGGTTACGGAGACCCAGTACTTC. It codes for CASSRIGVTETQYF. This rearrangement joins TRBV19 to TRBJ2-5, with D perhaps matching TRBD1 (5 bases). Germline values: CDR1 LNHDA, CDR2 SQIVND (reference sequence). Trimming shortened V by 9 bases and J by 5 bases, and 19 bases separated the two germline ends. CDR3 length: 14 amino acids.

This clonotype was seen at least ten times. V gene TRBV20-1 combines with J gene TRBJ1-5, with unresolved D. Germline loops: CDR1 DFQATT, CDR2 SNEGSKA (reference sequence). V shed 0 bases and J shed 4 bases, with 7 bases lying between them. This CDR3 comprises 13 residues. The CDR3 loop reads CSARDALNQPQHF. CDR3 bases: TGCAGTGCTAGAGACGCCCTTAATCAGCCCCAGCATTTT.

At least ten counts were recorded for this clonotype. The rearrangement uses TRBV4-2 and TRBJ2-1; TRBD2 is a possible D gene (5 bases). Trimming shortened V by 9 bases and J by 7 bases, and 19 bases separated the two germline ends. The CDR3 consists of 14 residues. CDR1 and CDR2 from the germline V gene are LGHNA and YNFKEQ. The CDR3 DNA reads TGTGCCAGGGACTCAGCGCCCAGGTGTAATGAGCAGTTCTTC. It specifies CARDSAPRCNEQFF.

This clonotype was recorded at least ten times. The chain couples TRBV4-1 to TRBJ1-2; no definite D call. The CDR3 consists of 15 residues. The ends were cut back, 0 bases at V and 5 bases at J, with 13 bases in the middle. Germline V gene data show CDR1 as MGHRA and CDR2 as YSYEKL. The CDR3 nucleotides are TGCGCCAGCAGCCAAGAGCCTTCCGCCCCGTATGGCTACACCTTC. This encodes CASSQEPSAPYGYTF.

This CDR3 reads CSASLTGTVYEQYF. The CDR3 DNA reads TGCAGTGCTAGCCTGACCGGGACAGTCTACGAGCAGTACTTC. V and J are TRBV20-1 and TRBJ2-7; 7 nucleotides align to TRBD1. The CDR3 totals 14 residues. Germline V gene data show CDR1 as DFQATT and CDR2 as SNEGSKA (reference sequence). The V and J ends lost 3 bases and 3 bases, in that order; junction bases with no gene match: 8.

The CDR3: CASSPDITRGQETQYF. The CDR3 nucleotides read TGTGCCAGCAGCCCTGACATCACTAGGGGGCAAGAGACCCAGTACTTC. The V gene is TRBV3-1, the J gene TRBJ2-5; D is possibly TRBD1 (6 bases). The germline gives CDR1 LGHDT, CDR2 YNNKEL (reference sequence). This CDR3 comprises 16 residues. V dropped 4 bases and J dropped 2 bases, with 17 bases sitting between them.

This clonotype has ten or more counts. The CDR3 reads CASSFSWEGGYEQYF. CDR3 bases: TGTGCCAGCAGTTTCTCATGGGAGGGCGGGTACGAGCAGTACTTC. J is TRBJ2-7 and V is TRBV28, with 7 bases aligning to TRBD2. The trim removed 3 bases at V and 4 bases at J, leaving 9 bases unmatched. Germline lookup yields CDR1 MDHEN and CDR2 SYDVKM. This CDR3 is 15 amino acids long.

V usage is TRBV7-7 and J usage is TRBJ2-3; unclear D gene. The CDR3 loop spans 15 amino acids. CDR1 is SSHAT, CDR2 FNYEAQ, per germline (reference sequence). V lost 5 bases and J lost 4, with 16 bases in between. The CDR3 DNA is TGTGCCAGCAGCCCGTTACTCCGGGCCCCAGATACGCAGTATTTT. Protein product: CASSPLLRAPDTQYF.

DNA for the CDR3: TGCGCCAGCAGCTTGACTGGACAGGGGATTGACAATGAGCAGTTCTTC. It yields the protein CASSLTGQGIDNEQFF. V usage is TRBV5-1 and J usage is TRBJ2-1, with 9 positions matching TRBD1. The CDR3 has 16 amino acids. The V gene end was trimmed by 1 base and the J gene end by 5 bases; junction bases not matched to a gene: 7. Per germline, CDR1 SGHRS and CDR2 YFSETQ. The variable domain in full, with the rest retrieved from reference TRBV5-1 and TRBJ2-1, is KAGVTQTPRYLIKTRGQQVTLSCSPISGHRSVSWYQQTPGQGLQFLFEYFSETQRNKGNFPGRFSGRQFSNSRSEMNVSTLELGDSALYLCASSLTGQGIDNEQFFGPGTRLTVL.

Notes on this clonotype: Since a much larger clone is just one base distant, this may be a read error. The rearrangement joins TRBV20-1 to TRBJ1-1; 7 bases map to TRBD1. This CDR3 region has 18 residues. The germline CDR1 and CDR2 sequences are DFQATT and SNEGSKA (reference sequence). Trimming took 4 bases from V and 0 from J; bases not matched to a gene: 17. Here the CDR3 reads CSAKSASGGPIMNTEAFF. CDR3 nucleotide sequence: TGCAGTGCTAAGAGCGCCTCAGGGGGGCCCATCATGAACACTGAAGCTTTCTTT.

This clonotype was counted many times. The V gene is TRBV27, the J gene TRBJ2-1; TRBD2 agrees at 9 bases. CDR1 and CDR2 from the germline V gene are MNHEY and SMNVEV (reference sequence). V shed 4 bases, J shed 1 base, and the junction held 11 bases outside the gene matches. The CDR3 extends over 18 amino acids. DNA of the CDR3: TGTGCCAGCAGTTCCGCTACCTTTAGCGGGAGATCCTACAATGAGCAGTTCTTC. Amino acids: CASSSATFSGRSYNEQFF.